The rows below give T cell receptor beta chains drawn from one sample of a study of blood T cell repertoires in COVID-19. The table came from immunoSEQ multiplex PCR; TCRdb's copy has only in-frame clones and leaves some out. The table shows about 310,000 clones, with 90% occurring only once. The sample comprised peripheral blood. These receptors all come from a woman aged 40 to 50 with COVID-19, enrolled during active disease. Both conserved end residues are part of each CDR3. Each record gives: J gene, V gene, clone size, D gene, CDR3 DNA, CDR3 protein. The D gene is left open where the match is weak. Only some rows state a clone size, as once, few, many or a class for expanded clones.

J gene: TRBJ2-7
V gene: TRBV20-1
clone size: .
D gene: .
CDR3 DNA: TGCAGTGCTATCCTCTACGAGCAGTACTTC
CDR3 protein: CSAILYEQYF

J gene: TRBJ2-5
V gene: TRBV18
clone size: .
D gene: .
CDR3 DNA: TGTGCCAGCTCACCAAAGATCGGTGAGACCCAGTACTTC
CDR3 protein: CASSPKIGETQYF

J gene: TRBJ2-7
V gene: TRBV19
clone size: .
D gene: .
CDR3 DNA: TGTGCCAGTAGTATAGGCTCCAGGGGATACGAGCAGTACTTC
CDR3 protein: CASSIGSRGYEQYF

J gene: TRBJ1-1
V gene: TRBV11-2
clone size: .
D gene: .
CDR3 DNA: TGTGCCAGCAGCTTGGGCACAGGATTTGAAGCTTTCTTT
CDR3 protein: CASSLGTGFEAFF

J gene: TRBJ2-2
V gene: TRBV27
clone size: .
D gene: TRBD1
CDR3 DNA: TGTGCCAGCAGTTGGGACAGGGCCACCGGGGAGCTGTTTTTT
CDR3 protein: CASSWDRATGELFF

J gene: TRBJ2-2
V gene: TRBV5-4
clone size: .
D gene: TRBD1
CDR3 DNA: TGTGCCAGCAGCGACGGTGGGACAGGCCTGAACACCGGGGAGCTGTTTTTT
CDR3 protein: CASSDGGTGLNTGELFF

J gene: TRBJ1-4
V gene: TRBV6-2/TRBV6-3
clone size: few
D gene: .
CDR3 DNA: TGTGCCAGCAGTTACTCGACTCGAGCAACTAATGAAAAACTGTTTTTT
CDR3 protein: CASSYSTRATNEKLFF

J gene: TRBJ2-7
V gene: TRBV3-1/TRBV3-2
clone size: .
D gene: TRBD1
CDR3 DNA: TGTGCCAGCAGCCCCTGGGACAGCACGAACCCCTACGAGCAGTACTTC
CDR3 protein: CASSPWDSTNPYEQYF

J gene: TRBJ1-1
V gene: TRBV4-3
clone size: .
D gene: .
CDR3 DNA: TGCGCCAGCAGCCAACGGGGGGGGTTGACTGAAGCTTTCTTT
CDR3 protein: CASSQRGGLTEAFF

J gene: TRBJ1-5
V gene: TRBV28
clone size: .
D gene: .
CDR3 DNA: TGTGCCAGCCGCGTTAGCAATCAGCCCCAGCATTTT
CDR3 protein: CASRVSNQPQHF

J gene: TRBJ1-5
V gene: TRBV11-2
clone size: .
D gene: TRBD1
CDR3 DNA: TGTGCCAGCAGCCTCGGACAGGGGCGGCCCCAGCATTTT
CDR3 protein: CASSLGQGRPQHF

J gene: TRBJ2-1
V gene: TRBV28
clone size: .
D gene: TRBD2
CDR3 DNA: TGTGCCAGCAGATCCGGACTAGCGGGATACAAAAACAATGAGCAGTTCTTC
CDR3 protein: CASRSGLAGYKNNEQFF

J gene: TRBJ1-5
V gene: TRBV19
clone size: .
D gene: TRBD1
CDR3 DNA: TGTGCCACCCGGGACAGCCTCTATAGCAATCAGCCCCAGCATTTT
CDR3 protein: CATRDSLYSNQPQHF

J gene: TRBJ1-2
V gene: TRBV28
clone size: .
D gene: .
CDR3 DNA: TGTGCCAGCAGTTTTAAGGGGAGGAACTATGGCTACACCTTC
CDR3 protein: CASSFKGRNYGYTF

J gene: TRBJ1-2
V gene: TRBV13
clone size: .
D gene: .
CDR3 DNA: TGTGCCAGCAGCTTAGAGCTCGGGCAGGGGAGCGGCTACACCTTC
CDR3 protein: CASSLELGQGSGYTF

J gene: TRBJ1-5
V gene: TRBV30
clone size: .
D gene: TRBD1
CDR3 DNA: TGTGCCTGGAGTGGTCAACAGGGGTATCAGCCCCAGCATTTT
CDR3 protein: CAWSGQQGYQPQHF

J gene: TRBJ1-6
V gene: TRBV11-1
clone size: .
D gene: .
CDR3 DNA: TGTGCCAGCAGCCGGACAGCCGCATTGAATTCACCCCTCCACTTT
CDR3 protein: CASSRTAALNSPLHF

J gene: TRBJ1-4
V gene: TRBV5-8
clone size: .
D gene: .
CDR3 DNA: TGTGCCAGCAGCCCAAACAGGGCCCCTAATGAAAAACTGTTTTTT
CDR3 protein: CASSPNRAPNEKLFF

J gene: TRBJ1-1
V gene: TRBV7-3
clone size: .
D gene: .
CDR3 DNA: TGTGCCAGCAGCTTAGGTCAGGGCCCTTACGCTGAAGCTTTCTTT
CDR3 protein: CASSLGQGPYAEAFF

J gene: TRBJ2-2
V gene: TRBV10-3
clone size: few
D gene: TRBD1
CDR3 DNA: TGTGCCATCAGTTCTTGGGACAGAGACACCGGGGAGCTGTTTTTT
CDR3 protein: CAISSWDRDTGELFF

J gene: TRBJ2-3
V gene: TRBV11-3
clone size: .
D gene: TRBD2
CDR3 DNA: TGTGCCAGCAGCTCGGGACTAGCGGGGGGGCCCCCGGGGCCAGATACGCAGTATTTT
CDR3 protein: CASSSGLAGGPPGPDTQYF

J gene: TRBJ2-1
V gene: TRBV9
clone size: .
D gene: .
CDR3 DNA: TGTGCCAGCAGCGTAGCGGCGGGGGCATCGGGCGATGAGCAGTTCTTC
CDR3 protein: CASSVAAGASGDEQFF

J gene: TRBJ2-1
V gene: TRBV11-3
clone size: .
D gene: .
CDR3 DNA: TGTGCCAGCAGCTTAGAGTCGGACAATGAGCAGTTCTTC
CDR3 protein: CASSLESDNEQFF

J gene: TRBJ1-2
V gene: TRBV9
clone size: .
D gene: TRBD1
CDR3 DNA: TGTGCCAGCAGCGTAGCGACAGGGGCTTCCCAGAGTGGCTACACCTTC
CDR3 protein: CASSVATGASQSGYTF

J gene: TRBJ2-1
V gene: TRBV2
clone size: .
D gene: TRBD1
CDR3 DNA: TGTGCCAGTTTCCCCGGGACAGGACGGCAAAATGAGCAGTTCTTC
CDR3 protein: CASFPGTGRQNEQFF

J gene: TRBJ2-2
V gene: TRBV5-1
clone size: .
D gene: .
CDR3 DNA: TGCGCCAGCAGCATGGACGGTATCACCGGGGAGCTGTTTTTT
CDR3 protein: CASSMDGITGELFF

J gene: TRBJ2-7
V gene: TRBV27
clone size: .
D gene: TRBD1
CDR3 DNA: TGTGCCAGCAGTCACACAGGGGCGACCTCCTACGAGCAGTACTTC
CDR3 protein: CASSHTGATSYEQYF

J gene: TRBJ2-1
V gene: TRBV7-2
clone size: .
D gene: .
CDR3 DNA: TGTGCCAGCAGCTTTATTTCAGCGAATGAGCAGTTCTTC
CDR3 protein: CASSFISANEQFF

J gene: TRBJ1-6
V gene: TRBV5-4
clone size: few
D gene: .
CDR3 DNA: TGTGCCAGCAGTCATGGGACATCCTATAATTCACCCCTCCACTTT
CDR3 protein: CASSHGTSYNSPLHF

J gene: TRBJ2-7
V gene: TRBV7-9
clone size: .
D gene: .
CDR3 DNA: TGTGCCAGCACCGCGGGCCAATACGAGCAGTACTTC
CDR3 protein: CASTAGQYEQYF

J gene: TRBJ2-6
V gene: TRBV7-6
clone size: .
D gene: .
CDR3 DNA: TGTGCCAGCAGCTTAAGTCCGGGTGTTACTGGGGCCAACGTCCTGACTTTC
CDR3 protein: CASSLSPGVTGANVLTF

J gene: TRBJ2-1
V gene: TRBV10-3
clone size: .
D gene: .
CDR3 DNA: TGTGCCATCAGTGCGAAGGTGCGGGGGCACTCCTACAATGAGCAGTTCTTC
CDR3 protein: CAISAKVRGHSYNEQFF

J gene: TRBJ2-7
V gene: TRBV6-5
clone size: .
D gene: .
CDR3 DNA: TGTGCCAGCAGTCCACCCCGACAGGCCCTCAACGAGCAGTACTTC
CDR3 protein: CASSPPRQALNEQYF

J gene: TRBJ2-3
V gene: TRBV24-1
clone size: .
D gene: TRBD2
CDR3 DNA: TGTGCCACCAGTGACCCGCAGCCGGGGGGGAAAGATACGCAGTATTTT
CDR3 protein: CATSDPQPGGKDTQYF

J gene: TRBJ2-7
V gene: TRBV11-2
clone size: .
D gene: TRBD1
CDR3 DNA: TGTGCCAGCAGCCCGCGGCCGGACAGGGTCCACGAGCAGTACTTC
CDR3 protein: CASSPRPDRVHEQYF

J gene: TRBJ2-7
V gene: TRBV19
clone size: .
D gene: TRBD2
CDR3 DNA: TGTGCCAGTAGTCCGGGAGGGATCCTCGAGCAGTACTTC
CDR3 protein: CASSPGGILEQYF

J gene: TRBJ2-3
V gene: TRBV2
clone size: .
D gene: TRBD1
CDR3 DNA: TGTGCCAGCAGTCCTAGGACAGGGGGCACAGATACGCAGTATTTT
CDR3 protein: CASSPRTGGTDTQYF

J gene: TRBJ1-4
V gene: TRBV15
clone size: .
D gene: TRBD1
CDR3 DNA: TGTGCCACCACTGGGACAGGGAGAAATGAAAAACTGTTTTTT
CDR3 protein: CATTGTGRNEKLFF

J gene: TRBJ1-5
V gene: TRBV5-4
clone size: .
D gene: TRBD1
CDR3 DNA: TGTGCCAGCAGCTGGGGGACAGGCCTTGATCAGCCCCAGCATTTT
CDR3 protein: CASSWGTGLDQPQHF

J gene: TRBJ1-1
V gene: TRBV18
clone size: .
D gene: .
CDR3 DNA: TGTGCCAGCTCACCAATGGACACGACTGAAGCTTTCTTT
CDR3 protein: CASSPMDTTEAFF

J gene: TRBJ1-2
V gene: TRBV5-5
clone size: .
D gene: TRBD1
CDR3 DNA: TGTGCCAGCAGCTCACAGGGGGAAAGCTATGGCTACACCTTC
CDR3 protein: CASSSQGESYGYTF

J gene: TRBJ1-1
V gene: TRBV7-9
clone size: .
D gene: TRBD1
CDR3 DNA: TGTGCCAGCAGCCCGACAGGGGTTGAAGCTTTCTTT
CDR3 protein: CASSPTGVEAFF

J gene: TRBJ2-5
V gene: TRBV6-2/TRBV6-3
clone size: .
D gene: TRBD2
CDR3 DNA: TGTGCCAGCAGTTCCAGGGGACTAGCGGAGTCGTTTGGGACCCAGTACTTC
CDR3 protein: CASSSRGLAESFGTQYF

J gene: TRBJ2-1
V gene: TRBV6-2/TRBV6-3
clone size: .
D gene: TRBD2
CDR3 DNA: TGTGCCAGCAGTTATTACGGGACTAGCGGGAGTATTGGGAACAATGAGCAGTTCTTC
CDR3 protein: CASSYYGTSGSIGNNEQFF

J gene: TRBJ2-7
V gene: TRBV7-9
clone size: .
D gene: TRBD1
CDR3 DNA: TGTGCCAGCAGCCTTAGGGACAGGGGCTACGAGCAGTACTTC
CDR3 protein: CASSLRDRGYEQYF